Each of the 23 T cell receptor beta chains below was sequenced from the same sample in a study of T cells in Graves' hyperthyroidism and ophthalmopathy (dated by TCRdb to 2018 to 2020). The library was generated by multiplex PCR. Sequencing relied on an Illumina HiSeq 2000. TCR beta CDR3 regions were amplified from RNA transcripts. The first round of RT-PCR for the TCR CDR3 was performed with the HTBI primer set and the Qiagen OneStep RT-PCR kit. TCRdb cleaned the public reads at Q25 with fastp, built clones with MiXCR and kept in-frame beta chains. Rows with one shared CDR3 protein collapse into an entry with the most common genes and DNA. In all, the sample holds approximately 530,000 distinct CDR3 sequences, and roughly 21% of those were seen once. Approximately 48% of the sample goes to the ten largest clones. The sequenced material came from blood. The receptors originated from a man aged 35-49 years with Graves' ophthalmopathy.

This clonotype has at least ten counts. This chain joins TRBV6-1 and TRBJ2-7, with 7 bases fitting TRBD2. V gave up 3 bases and J gave up 2 bases; unmatched junction bases: 4. CDR3 length: 14 residues. Germline V gives CDR1 MNHNS, CDR2 SASEGT. The CDR3 is CASSESGRTYEQYF. Written as DNA, the CDR3 is TGTGCCAGCAGTGAGTCCGGGAGGACCTACGAGCAGTACTTC.

This clonotype occurred many times. The rearrangement uses TRBV7-9 and TRBJ1-6, with D unresolved. The CDR3 length is 13 residues. Trimming removed 3 bases at V and 9 bases at J, with 9 bases between. Germline values: CDR1 SEHNR, CDR2 FQNEAQ (reference sequence). This CDR3 is CASSFQGGSPLHF. The CDR3 DNA sequence: TGTGCCAGCAGCTTTCAAGGCGGTTCACCCCTCCACTTT.

This clonotype was observed at least ten times. CDR3 protein: CASSLERWAEAFF. Here the CDR3 DNA reads TGTGCCAGCAGTCTCGAAAGGTGGGCTGAAGCTTTCTTT. The rearrangement links TRBV28 to TRBJ1-1, with no clear D. V was pared by 5 bases and J by 6 bases, with 13 bases between. CDR1 and CDR2 from the germline V gene are MDHEN and SYDVKM. The CDR3 is 13 residues long.

The chain couples TRBV9 to TRBJ2-5, with 7 bases fitting TRBD1. The CDR3 consists of 13 residues. Trimming at V came to 3 bases and at J to 5 bases, leaving 4 bases not matched to a gene. Germline lookup yields CDR1 SGDLS and CDR2 YYNGEE. The CDR3 region has the DNA TGTGCCAGCAGCGGACAGGGATCGGAGACCCAGTACTTC. Protein: CASSGQGSETQYF.

This clonotype has just a few counts. This chain links TRBV2 with TRBJ2-1; weak D call: TRBD1 (5 bases). CDR3 size: 13 residues. The V gene's germline CDR1 is SNHLY and CDR2 FYNNEI. V dropped 6 bases and J dropped 12 bases, with 18 bases sitting between them. The DNA of the CDR3 is TGTGCCAGCAGGGGTCGGACACGAGGTTGGCAGTTCTTC. Its translation is CASRGRTRGWQFF.

Details on this clonotype: This may be a read error: a much more frequent sequence differs by one nucleotide. The chain is built from TRBV28 and TRBJ2-3; possibly TRBD1 for D (5 bases). Trimming cost V 8 bases and J 6 bases, with 21 bases left between them. The CDR3 length is 15 residues. The germline V gene encodes CDR1 MDHEN and CDR2 SYDVKM. The CDR3 bases are TGTGCCAGCGCCCAAGGGGCGGCGCACACGGATACGCAGTATTTT. Translated, it gives CASAQGAAHTDTQYF.

This clonotype was counted many times. This chain links TRBV28 with TRBJ2-7; 8 bases map to TRBD1. V lost 6 bases to trimming and J lost 3 bases; unmatched junction nucleotides: 10. The V gene's germline CDR1 is MDHEN and CDR2 SYDVKM. This CDR3 comprises 15 residues. CDR3 nucleotide sequence: TGTGCCAGCAGCCAACCGGGACAGGTAAACTACGAGCAGTACTTC. Translation: CASSQPGQVNYEQYF.

This clonotype appeared many times. This chain connects TRBV11-2 to TRBJ1-1; D ambiguous. Trimming removed 0 bases from V and 8 bases from J, with 13 bases in between. Germline CDR1 SGHAT, CDR2 FQNNGV. The length of the CDR3 is 14 residues. CDR3 DNA: TGTGCCAGCAGCTTAGATCGGCTAGGACTAGAAGCTTTCTTT. Protein: CASSLDRLGLEAFF. The whole variable domain, remainder taken from reference TRBV11-2 and TRBJ1-1, is EAGVAQSPRYKIIEKRQSVAFWCNPISGHATLYWYQQILGQGPKLLIQFQNNGVVDDSQLPKDRFSAERLKGVDSTLKIQPAKLEDSAVYLCASSLDRLGLEAFFGQGTRLTVV.

This chain connects TRBV9 to TRBJ2-5, with 7 bases lining up with TRBD2. There are 16 residues in the CDR3. The germline CDR1 and CDR2 sequences are SGDLS and YYNGEE. The J segment lost 4 bases and the V segment lost 0 bases, leaving 9 bases of the junction unmatched. CDR3 loop: CASSVGSLGGGETQYF. The DNA of the CDR3 is TGTGCCAGCAGCGTAGGAAGTTTGGGGGGGGGAGAGACCCAGTACTTC.

The gene calls are TRBV15 and TRBJ1-5; 7 bases fit TRBD1. The CDR3 loop spans 14 amino acids. The junction had 1 base not matched to a gene; V was cut back by 5 bases and J by 0 bases. Germline V lookup: CDR1 LNHNV, CDR2 YYDKDF (reference sequence). Written as DNA, the CDR3 is TGTGCCACCAGCCAGGGGGGTAGCAATCAGCCCCAGCATTTT. This codes for CATSQGGSNQPQHF.

The chain has TRBV15 and TRBJ1-1; D possibly corresponds to TRBD1 (6 bases). The germline V gene encodes CDR1 LNHNV and CDR2 YYDKDF (reference sequence). V was pared by 6 bases and J by 3 bases, with 11 bases between. The CDR3 runs to 13 residues. The chain's CDR3 is CATRGGRYTEAFF. CDR3 DNA: TGTGCCACCAGAGGGGGACGGTACACTGAAGCTTTCTTT.

This clonotype occurred a few times. This sequence joins TRBV30 and TRBJ2-7; perhaps D is TRBD1 or TRBD2 (6 bases each). This CDR3 has 13 residues. Germline assignment: CDR1 GTSNPN and CDR2 SVGIG (reference sequence). Trimming took 8 bases from V and 2 from J, leaving 16 bases between them. CDR3 in amino acids: CAGGGRDPYEQYF. In DNA, the CDR3 is TGTGCCGGAGGGGGGCGGGACCCCTACGAGCAGTACTTC.

This sequence joins TRBV4-3 and TRBJ2-1, with 7 bases lining up with TRBD1. CDR1 is LGHNA, CDR2 YSLEER, per germline. V trimming: 3 bases; J trimming: 12 bases; junction bases outside the gene matches: 8. The CDR3 runs to 13 residues. The CDR3 here is CASSQVTQGVQFF. CDR3 nucleotides: TGCGCCAGCAGCCAGGTAACCCAGGGGGTGCAGTTCTTC.

This clonotype was observed a few times. V gene TRBV9 combines with J gene TRBJ2-7, with D uncertain. In germline, CDR1 is SGDLS, CDR2 YYNGEE. The CDR3 is 15 residues long. Trimming shortened V by 0 bases and J by 7 bases, and 17 bases separated the two germline ends. Written as DNA, the CDR3 is TGTGCCAGCAGCGTAGGGGCAGAGTACTACGGGGAGCAGTACTTC. This sequence encodes CASSVGAEYYGEQYF.

This clonotype was detected ten times or more. V is TRBV5-5 and J is TRBJ2-5; 10 nucleotides line up with TRBD2. Germline CDR1 SGHKS, CDR2 YYEKEE (reference sequence). The trim removed 1 base at V and 7 bases at J, leaving 7 bases unmatched. The CDR3 has 15 amino acids. For the CDR3, the DNA is TGTGCCAGCAGCTTGCCCAGAGCGGGGGGGTTGACCCAGTACTTC. Translation: CASSLPRAGGLTQYF. Variable domain in full (rest from reference TRBV5-5 and TRBJ2-5): DAGVTQSPTHLIKTRGQQVTLRCSPISGHKSVSWYQQVLGQGPQFIFQYYEKEERGRGNFPDRFSARQFPNYSSELNVNALLLGDSALYLCASSLPRAGGLTQYFGPGTRLLVL.

There are a few counts of this clonotype. V is TRBV6-5 and J is TRBJ1-2; D call uncertain. CDR1 is MNHEY, CDR2 SVGAGI, per germline. CDR3 size: 14 residues. V was clipped by 0 bases and J by 7 bases, with 12 bases between them. Here the CDR3 DNA reads TGTGCCAGCAGTTACTCGGGGAGGGATGCTGGCTACACCTTC. Its translation is CASSYSGRDAGYTF.

As regards this clonotype: This sequence may be a read error, since a much larger clone differs from it by one base. The CDR3 carries no conserved terminal phenylalanine or tryptophan, so it likely arises from a read error. The chain joins TRBV11-1 to TRBJ2-2; no firm D call. V dropped 3 bases and J dropped 1 base, with 15 bases sitting between them. This CDR3 has 17 amino acids. Germline V CDR1 and CDR2: SGHAT, FQDESV (reference sequence). The CDR3 loop reads CASSFPIGGVNTGELFL. CDR3 coding DNA: TGTGCCAGCAGCTTCCCCATCGGTGGAGTGAACACCGGGGAGCTGTTTCTT.

The V gene is TRBV4-3, the J gene TRBJ2-1; 14 positions agree with TRBD2. CDR3 length: 15 residues. CDR1 and CDR2 (germline): LGHNA, YSLEER. The junction had 6 bases not matched to a gene; V was cut back by 4 bases and J by 10 bases. The CDR3 DNA sequence: TGCGCCAGCAGCCGGTCGGGACTAGCGGGGGAGGAGCAGTTCTTC. This encodes CASSRSGLAGEEQFF.

There are a few counts of this clonotype. The chain uses TRBV7-2 and TRBJ2-1; 9 bases map to TRBD1. Germline lookup yields CDR1 SGHTA and CDR2 FQGNSA. The J segment lost 7 bases and the V segment lost 6 bases, leaving 7 bases of the junction unmatched. The CDR3 runs to 14 residues. CDR3 sequence (DNA): TGTGCCAGCAGAGACAGGGGGTTTGTAAATGAGCAGTTCTTC. Protein sequence: CASRDRGFVNEQFF.

This clonotype was seen more than once but under ten times. This sequence joins TRBV7-8 and TRBJ1-6; 11 nucleotides align to TRBD1. The CDR3 totals 15 residues. With V trimmed by 4 bases and J by 9 bases, 5 bases remained unmatched. The germline V gene encodes CDR1 SGHVS and CDR2 FQNEAQ. This CDR3 is CASSSRTGGVSPLHF. The CDR3 DNA reads TGTGCCAGCAGCTCCCGGACAGGGGGCGTTTCACCCCTCCACTTT.

The rearrangement links TRBV6-5 to TRBJ1-3; 7 bases match TRBD1. V trimming: 2 bases; J trimming: 0 bases; junction bases outside the gene matches: 1. The CDR3 spans 15 residues. CDR1 is MNHEY and CDR2 is SVGAGI in the germline V gene. The CDR3 reads CASSYGDSSGNTIYF. The DNA of the CDR3 is TGTGCCAGCAGTTACGGGGACAGCTCTGGAAACACCATATATTTT.

This clonotype was recorded many times. This sequence joins TRBV7-3 and TRBJ2-7; 11 bases are a match to TRBD2. The CDR3 runs to 18 residues. The V gene's germline CDR1 is SGHTA and CDR2 FQGTGA. V trimming: 2 bases; J trimming: 3 bases; junction bases outside the gene matches: 12. The CDR3 DNA sequence: TGTGCCAGCAGCTTAGTTGTAAGGCTAGCGGGAGGTAGCTACGAGCAGTACTTC. Protein sequence: CASSLVVRLAGGSYEQYF.

This clonotype occurred many times. This chain joins TRBV20-1 and TRBJ2-1; TRBD2 aligns across 12 bases. This CDR3 is built from 15 residues. In germline, CDR1 is DFQATT, CDR2 SNEGSKA (reference sequence). V shed 4 bases and J 10 bases; nucleotides not matched to a gene: 11. The CDR3 sequence is CSATRLAGALGEQFF. The CDR3 coding sequence is TGCAGTGCTACGAGACTAGCGGGGGCCCTAGGGGAGCAGTTCTTC.